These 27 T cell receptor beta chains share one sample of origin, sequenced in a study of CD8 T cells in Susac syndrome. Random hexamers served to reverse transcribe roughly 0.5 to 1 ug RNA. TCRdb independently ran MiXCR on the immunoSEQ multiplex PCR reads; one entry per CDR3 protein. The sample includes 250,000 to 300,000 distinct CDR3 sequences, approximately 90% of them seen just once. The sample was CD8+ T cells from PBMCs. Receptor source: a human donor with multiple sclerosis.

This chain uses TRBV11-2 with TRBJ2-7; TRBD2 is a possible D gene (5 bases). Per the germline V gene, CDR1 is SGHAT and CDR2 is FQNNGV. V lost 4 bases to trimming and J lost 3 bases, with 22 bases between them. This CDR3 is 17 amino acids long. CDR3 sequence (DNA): TGTGCCAGCAGCTCATTAACCGGCGGCGGGTTTCTCTACGAGCAGTACTTC. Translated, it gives CASSSLTGGGFLYEQYF.

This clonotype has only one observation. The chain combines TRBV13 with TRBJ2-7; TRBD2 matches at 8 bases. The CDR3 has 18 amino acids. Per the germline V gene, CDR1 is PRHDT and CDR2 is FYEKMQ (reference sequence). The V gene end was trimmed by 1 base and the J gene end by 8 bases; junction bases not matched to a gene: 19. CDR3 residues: CASSLVSLETSESFKQYF. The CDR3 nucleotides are TGTGCCAGCAGCTTAGTGTCGCTGGAGACTAGCGAATCTTTTAAGCAGTACTTC.

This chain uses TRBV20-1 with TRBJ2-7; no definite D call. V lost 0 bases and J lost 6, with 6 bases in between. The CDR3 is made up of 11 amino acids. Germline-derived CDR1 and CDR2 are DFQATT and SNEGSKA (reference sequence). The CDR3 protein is CSARDRGEQYF. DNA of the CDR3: TGCAGTGCTAGAGATAGAGGCGAGCAGTACTTC.

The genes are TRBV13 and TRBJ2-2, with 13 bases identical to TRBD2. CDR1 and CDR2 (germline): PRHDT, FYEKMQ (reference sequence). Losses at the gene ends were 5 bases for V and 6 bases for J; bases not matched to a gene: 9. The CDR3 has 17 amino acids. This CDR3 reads CASSPGLAGVTSGELFF. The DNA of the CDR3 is TGTGCCAGCAGCCCCGGACTAGCGGGAGTTACGTCCGGGGAGCTGTTTTTT.

In nucleotides, the CDR3 is TGTGCCAGCAGCCATCCCGCGGGGAACAATGAGCAGTTCTTC. This translates into CASSHPAGNNEQFF. J is TRBJ2-1 and V is TRBV7-9; TRBD2 might be the D (6 bases). The V end lost 5 bases, the J end lost 5 bases, and 13 bases lay between the germline ends. The CDR3 is 14 amino acids. Per the germline V gene, CDR1 is SEHNR and CDR2 is FQNEAQ (reference sequence).

The CDR3 sequence: CASSHRLAPQETQYF. CDR3 in DNA: TGCGCCAGCAGCCACAGGTTGGCCCCCCAAGAGACCCAGTACTTC. The V and J genes are TRBV4-3 and TRBJ2-5; D is ambiguous. Germline V gene sequence: CDR1 LGHNA, CDR2 YSLEER. The V gene lost 3 bases and the J gene lost 1 base, with 12 bases spanning the gap. This CDR3 spans 15 amino acids.

CDR3 DNA: TGCGCCAGCAGCGCCCTAACAGATGGCTATGGCTACACCTTC. As protein: CASSALTDGYGYTF. V gene TRBV4-3 combines with J gene TRBJ1-2; D gene unclear. V was cut by 5 bases and J by 4 bases, with 14 bases left in between. Germline V CDR1 and CDR2: LGHNA, YSLEER. This CDR3 region has 14 residues.

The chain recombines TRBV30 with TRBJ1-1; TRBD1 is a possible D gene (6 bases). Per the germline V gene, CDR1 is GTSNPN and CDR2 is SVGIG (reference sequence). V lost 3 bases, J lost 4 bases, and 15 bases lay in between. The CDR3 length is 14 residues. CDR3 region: CAWSSGAGGTEAFF. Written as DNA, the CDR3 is TGTGCCTGGAGCTCGGGGGCCGGGGGCACTGAAGCTTTCTTT.

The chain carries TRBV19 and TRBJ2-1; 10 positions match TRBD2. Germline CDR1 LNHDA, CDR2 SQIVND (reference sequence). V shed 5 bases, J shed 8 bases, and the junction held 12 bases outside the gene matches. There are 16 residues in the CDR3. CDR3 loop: CASSPVTSGKNDEQFF. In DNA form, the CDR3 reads TGTGCCAGTAGTCCAGTAACTAGCGGGAAAAACGATGAGCAGTTCTTC.

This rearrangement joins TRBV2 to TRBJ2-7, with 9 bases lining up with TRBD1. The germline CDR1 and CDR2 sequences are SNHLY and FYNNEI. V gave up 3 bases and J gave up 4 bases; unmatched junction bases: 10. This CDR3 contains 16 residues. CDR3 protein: CASSENRGTGWYEQYF. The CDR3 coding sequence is TGTGCCAGCAGTGAGAATCGGGGGACAGGGTGGTACGAGCAGTACTTC.

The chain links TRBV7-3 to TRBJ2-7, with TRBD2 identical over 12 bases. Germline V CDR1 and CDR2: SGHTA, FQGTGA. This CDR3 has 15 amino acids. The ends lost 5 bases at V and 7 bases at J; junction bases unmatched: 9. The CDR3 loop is CASSLGLAGLMEQYF. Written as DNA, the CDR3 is TGTGCCAGCAGCCTTGGACTAGCGGGACTAATGGAGCAGTACTTC.

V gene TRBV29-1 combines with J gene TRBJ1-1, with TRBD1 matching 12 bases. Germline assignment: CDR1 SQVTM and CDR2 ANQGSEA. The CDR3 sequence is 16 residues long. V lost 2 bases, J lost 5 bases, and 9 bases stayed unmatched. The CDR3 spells CSVEPRDRGPGTEAFF. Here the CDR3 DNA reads TGCAGCGTTGAACCCCGGGACAGGGGGCCGGGAACTGAAGCTTTCTTT.

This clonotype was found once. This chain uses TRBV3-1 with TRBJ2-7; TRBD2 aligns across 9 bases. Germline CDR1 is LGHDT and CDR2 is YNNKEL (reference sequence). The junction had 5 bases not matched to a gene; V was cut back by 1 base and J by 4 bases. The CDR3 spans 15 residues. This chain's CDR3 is CASSQGLAAVYEQYF. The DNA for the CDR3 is TGTGCCAGCAGCCAAGGACTAGCGGCGGTGTACGAGCAGTACTTC.

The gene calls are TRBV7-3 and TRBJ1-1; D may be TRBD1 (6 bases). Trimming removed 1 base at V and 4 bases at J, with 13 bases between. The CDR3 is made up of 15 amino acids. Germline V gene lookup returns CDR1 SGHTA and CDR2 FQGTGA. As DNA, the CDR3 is TGTGCCAGCAGCTTAAAGGGGGTGGCGGGCACTGAAGCTTTCTTT. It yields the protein CASSLKGVAGTEAFF.

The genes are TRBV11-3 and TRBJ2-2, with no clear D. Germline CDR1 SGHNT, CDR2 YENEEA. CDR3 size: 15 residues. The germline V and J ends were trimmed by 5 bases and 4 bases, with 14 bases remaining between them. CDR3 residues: CASSPRTDVTGELFF. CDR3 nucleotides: TGTGCCAGCAGCCCCCGGACGGACGTCACCGGGGAGCTGTTTTTT.

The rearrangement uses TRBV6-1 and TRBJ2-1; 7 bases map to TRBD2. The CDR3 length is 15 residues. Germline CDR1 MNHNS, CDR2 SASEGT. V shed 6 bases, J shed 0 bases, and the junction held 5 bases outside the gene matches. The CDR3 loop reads CASRGDYVSYNEQFF. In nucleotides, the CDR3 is TGTGCCAGCAGGGGGGACTATGTCTCCTACAATGAGCAGTTCTTC.

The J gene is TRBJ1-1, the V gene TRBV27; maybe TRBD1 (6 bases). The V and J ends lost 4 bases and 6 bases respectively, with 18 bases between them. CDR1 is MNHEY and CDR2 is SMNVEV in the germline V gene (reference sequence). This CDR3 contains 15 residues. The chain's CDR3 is CASSSDGGDFAEAFF. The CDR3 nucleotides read TGTGCCAGCAGTTCTGACGGGGGCGATTTCGCTGAAGCTTTCTTT.

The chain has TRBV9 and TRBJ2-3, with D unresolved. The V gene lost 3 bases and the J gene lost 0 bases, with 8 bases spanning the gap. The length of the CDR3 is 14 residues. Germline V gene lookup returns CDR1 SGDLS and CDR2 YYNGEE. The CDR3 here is CASSGRDSTDTQYF. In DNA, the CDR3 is TGTGCCAGCAGCGGCCGAGACAGCACAGATACGCAGTATTTT.

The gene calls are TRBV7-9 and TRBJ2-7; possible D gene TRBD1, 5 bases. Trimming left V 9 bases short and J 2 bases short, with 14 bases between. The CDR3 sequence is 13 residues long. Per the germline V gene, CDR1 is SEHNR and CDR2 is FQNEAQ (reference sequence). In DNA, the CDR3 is TGTGCCAGTCTCGTGACAGAGACCTACGAGCAGTACTTC. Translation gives CASLVTETYEQYF.

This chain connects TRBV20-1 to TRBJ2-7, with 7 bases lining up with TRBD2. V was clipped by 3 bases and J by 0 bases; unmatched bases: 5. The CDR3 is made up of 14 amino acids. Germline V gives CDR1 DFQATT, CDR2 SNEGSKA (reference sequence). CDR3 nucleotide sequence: TGCAGTGCTAGCGGGGGGTTAGGCTCCTACGAGCAGTACTTC. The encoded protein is CSASGGLGSYEQYF.

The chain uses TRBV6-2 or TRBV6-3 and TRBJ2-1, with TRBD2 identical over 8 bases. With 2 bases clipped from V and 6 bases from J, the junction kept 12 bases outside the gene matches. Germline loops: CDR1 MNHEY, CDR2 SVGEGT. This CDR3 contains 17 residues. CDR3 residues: CASSYPREGLVGNEQFF. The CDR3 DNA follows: TGTGCCAGCAGTTACCCCCGGGAGGGATTGGTGGGCAATGAGCAGTTCTTC.

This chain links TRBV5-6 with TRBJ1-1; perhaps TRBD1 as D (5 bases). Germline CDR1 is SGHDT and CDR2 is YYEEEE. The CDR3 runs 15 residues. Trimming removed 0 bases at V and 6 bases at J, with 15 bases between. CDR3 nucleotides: TGTGCCAGCAGCTTGGGAGGGACGGTGGGCCCTGAAGCTTTCTTT. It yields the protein CASSLGGTVGPEAFF.

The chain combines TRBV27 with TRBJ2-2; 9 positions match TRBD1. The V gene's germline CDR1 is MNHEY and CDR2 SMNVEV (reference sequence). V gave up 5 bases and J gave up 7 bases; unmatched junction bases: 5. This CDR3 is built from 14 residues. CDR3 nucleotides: TGTGCCAGCAGTCCGGGGACAGGGTTCGGGGAGCTGTTTTTT. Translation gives CASSPGTGFGELFF.

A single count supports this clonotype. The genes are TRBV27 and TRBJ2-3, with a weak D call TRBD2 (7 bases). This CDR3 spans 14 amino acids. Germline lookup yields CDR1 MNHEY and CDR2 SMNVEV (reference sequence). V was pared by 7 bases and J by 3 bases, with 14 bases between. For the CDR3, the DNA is TGTGCCAGCATCCCGGGGGGCAGAACAGATACGCAGTATTTT. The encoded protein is CASIPGGRTDTQYF.

The CDR3 bases are TGTGCCAGCAGTATAGACAGGGTGAATGAGCAGTTCTTC. Residues: CASSIDRVNEQFF. The V call is TRBV27, the J call TRBJ2-1, with 7 bases aligning to TRBD1. The J segment lost 7 bases and the V segment lost 5 bases, leaving 5 bases of the junction unmatched. Germline V gene lookup returns CDR1 MNHEY and CDR2 SMNVEV (reference sequence). There are 13 residues in the CDR3.

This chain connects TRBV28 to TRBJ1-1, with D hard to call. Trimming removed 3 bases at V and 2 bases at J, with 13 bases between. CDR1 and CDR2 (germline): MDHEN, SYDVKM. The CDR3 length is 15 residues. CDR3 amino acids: CASSFWSKINTEAFF. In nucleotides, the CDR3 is TGTGCCAGCAGTTTCTGGTCCAAAATAAACACTGAAGCTTTCTTT.

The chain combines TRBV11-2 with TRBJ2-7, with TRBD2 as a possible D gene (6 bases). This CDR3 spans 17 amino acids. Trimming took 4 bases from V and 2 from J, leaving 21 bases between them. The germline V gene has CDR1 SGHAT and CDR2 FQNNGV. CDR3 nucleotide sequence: TGTGCCAGCAGCTATACTGGAGGGAATCCCTTTCCCTACGAGCAGTACTTC. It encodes CASSYTGGNPFPYEQYF.